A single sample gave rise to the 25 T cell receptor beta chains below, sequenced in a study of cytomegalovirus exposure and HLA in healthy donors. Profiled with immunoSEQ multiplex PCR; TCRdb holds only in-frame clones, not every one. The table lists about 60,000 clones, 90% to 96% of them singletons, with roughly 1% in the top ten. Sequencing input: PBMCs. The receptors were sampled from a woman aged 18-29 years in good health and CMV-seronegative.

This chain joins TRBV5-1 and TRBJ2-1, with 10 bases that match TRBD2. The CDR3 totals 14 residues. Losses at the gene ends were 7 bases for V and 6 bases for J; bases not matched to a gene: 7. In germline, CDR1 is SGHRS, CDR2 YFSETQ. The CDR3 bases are TGCGCCAGCCGAGCGGGAGGGCCTATCAATGAGCAGTTCTTC. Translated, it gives CASRAGGPINEQFF.

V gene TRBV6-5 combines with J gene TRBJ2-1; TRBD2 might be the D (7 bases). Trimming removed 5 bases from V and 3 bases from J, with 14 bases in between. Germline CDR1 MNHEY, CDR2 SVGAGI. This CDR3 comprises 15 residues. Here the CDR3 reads CASSGAGAGYNEQFF. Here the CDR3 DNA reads TGTGCCAGCAGTGGTGCGGGGGCTGGCTACAATGAGCAGTTCTTC.

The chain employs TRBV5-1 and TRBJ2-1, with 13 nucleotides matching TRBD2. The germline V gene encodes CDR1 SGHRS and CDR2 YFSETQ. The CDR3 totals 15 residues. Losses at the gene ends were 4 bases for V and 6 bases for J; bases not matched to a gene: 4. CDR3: CASSPGTSGTNEQFF. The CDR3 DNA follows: TGCGCCAGCAGCCCCGGGACTAGCGGGACCAATGAGCAGTTCTTC.

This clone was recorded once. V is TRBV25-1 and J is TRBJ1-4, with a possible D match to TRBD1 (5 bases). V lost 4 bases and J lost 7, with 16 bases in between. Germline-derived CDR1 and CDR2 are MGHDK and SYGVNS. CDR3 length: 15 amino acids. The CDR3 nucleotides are TGTGCCAGCAGTGTGTGGGGGACCGGGGGTGAAAAACTGTTTTTT. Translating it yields CASSVWGTGGEKLFF.

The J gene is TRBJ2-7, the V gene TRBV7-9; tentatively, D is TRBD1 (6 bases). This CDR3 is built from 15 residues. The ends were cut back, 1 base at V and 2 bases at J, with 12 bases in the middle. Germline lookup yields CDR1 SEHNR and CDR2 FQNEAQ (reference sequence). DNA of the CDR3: TGTGCCAGCAGCTTAGGCAGGGGCCCTGCCTACGAGCAGTACTTC. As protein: CASSLGRGPAYEQYF.

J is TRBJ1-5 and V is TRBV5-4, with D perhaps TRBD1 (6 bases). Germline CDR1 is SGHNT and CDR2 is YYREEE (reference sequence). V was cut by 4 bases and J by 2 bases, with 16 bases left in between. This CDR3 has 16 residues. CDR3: CASSPGPHRGNQPQHF. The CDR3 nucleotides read TGTGCCAGCAGCCCTGGCCCCCACAGGGGCAATCAGCCCCAGCATTTT.

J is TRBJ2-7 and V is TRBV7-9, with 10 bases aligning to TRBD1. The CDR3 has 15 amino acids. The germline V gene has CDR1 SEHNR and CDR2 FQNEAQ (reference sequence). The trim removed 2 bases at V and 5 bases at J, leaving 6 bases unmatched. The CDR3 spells CASSLSGTGADEQYF. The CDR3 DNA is TGTGCCAGCAGCTTAAGTGGGACAGGGGCCGACGAGCAGTACTTC.

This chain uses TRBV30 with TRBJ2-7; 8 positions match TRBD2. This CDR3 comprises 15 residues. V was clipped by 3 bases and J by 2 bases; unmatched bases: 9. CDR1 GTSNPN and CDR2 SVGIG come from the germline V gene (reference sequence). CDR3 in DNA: TGTGCCTGGAGCGACATAGCGGGACTTCCCTACGAGCAGTACTTC. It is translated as CAWSDIAGLPYEQYF. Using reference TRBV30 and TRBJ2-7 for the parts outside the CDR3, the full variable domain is SQTIHQWPATLVQPVGSPLSLECTVEGTSNPNLYWYRQAAGRGLQLLFYSVGIGQISSEVPQNLSASRPQDRQFILSSKKLLLSDSGFYLCAWSDIAGLPYEQYFGPGTRLTVT.

The CDR3 nucleotides read TGTGCCAGCAGCTTGGTGGGGGCTGATCAGCCCCAGCATTTT. It is translated as CASSLVGADQPQHF. The chain couples TRBV5-6 to TRBJ1-5; D possibly corresponds to TRBD1 (6 bases). The length of the CDR3 is 14 residues. Trimming shortened V by 0 bases and J by 5 bases, and 9 bases separated the two germline ends. Germline V gives CDR1 SGHDT, CDR2 YYEEEE. The variable domain in full, completed from reference TRBV5-6 and TRBJ1-5, reads DAGVTQSPTHLIKTRGQQVTLRCSPKSGHDTVSWYQQALGQGPQFIFQYYEEEERQRGNFPDRFSGHQFPNYSSELNVNALLLGDSALYLCASSLVGADQPQHFGDGTRLSIL.

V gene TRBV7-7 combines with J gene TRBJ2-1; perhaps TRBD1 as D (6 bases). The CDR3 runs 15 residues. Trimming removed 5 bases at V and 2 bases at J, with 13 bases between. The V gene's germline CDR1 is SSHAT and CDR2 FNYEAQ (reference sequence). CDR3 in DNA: TGTGCCAGCAGCCCGACGGGGACAACCTACAATGAGCAGTTCTTC. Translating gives CASSPTGTTYNEQFF.

CDR3 sequence reads: CASRVGGADTQYF. The CDR3 DNA reads TGTGCCAGCAGGGTGGGAGGGGCAGATACGCAGTATTTT. The V gene is TRBV7-9, the J gene TRBJ2-3; 7 positions agree with TRBD2. Germline CDR1 reads SEHNR; CDR2 reads FQNEAQ (reference sequence). Germline trimming cut 6 bases from V and 4 bases from J; bases unmatched to any gene: 4. This CDR3 is 13 amino acids long.

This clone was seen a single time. CDR3 coding DNA: TGTGCCAGCAGCCCGGGAGGGGGCTACACCTTC. It yields the protein CASSPGGGYTF. The chain is built from TRBV28 and TRBJ1-2; D not certain. The CDR3 extends over 11 amino acids. With 6 bases removed from V and 8 bases from J, the gap between germline ends came to 10 bases. Germline-derived CDR1 and CDR2 are MDHEN and SYDVKM.

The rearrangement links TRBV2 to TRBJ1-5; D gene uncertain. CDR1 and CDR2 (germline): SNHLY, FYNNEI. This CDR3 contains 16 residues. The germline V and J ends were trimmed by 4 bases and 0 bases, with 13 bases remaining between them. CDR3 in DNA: TGTGCCAGCAGTGTTCGCGGCCGTAATAGCAATCAGCCCCAGCATTTT. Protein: CASSVRGRNSNQPQHF.

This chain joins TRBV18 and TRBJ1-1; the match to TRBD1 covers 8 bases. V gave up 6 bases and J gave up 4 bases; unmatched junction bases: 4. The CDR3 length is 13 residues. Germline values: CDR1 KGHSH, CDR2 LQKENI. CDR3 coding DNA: TGTGCCAGCTCCCAGGGGGCTAGCACTGAAGCTTTCTTT. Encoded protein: CASSQGASTEAFF.

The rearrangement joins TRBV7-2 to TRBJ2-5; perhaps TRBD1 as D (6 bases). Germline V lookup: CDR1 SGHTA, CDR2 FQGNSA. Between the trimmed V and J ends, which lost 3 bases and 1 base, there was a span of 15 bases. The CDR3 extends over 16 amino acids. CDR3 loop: CASSFLPTGPQETQYF. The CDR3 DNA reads TGTGCCAGCAGCTTTCTTCCGACAGGCCCCCAAGAGACCCAGTACTTC.

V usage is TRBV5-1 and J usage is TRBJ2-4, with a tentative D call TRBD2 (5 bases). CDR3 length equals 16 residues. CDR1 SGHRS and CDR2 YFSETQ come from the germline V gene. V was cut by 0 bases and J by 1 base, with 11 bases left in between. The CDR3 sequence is CASSLAWGAAKNIQYF. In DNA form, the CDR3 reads TGCGCCAGCAGCTTGGCCTGGGGAGCGGCCAAAAACATTCAGTACTTC. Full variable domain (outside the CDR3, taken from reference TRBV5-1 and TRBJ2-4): KAGVTQTPRYLIKTRGQQVTLSCSPISGHRSVSWYQQTPGQGLQFLFEYFSETQRNKGNFPGRFSGRQFSNSRSEMNVSTLELGDSALYLCASSLAWGAAKNIQYFGAGTRLSVL.

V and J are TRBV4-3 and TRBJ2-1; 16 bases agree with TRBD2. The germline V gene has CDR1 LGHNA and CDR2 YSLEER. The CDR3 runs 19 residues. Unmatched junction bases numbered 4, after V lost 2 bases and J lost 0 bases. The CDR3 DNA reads TGCGCCAGCAGCCAAAAAGGGACTAGCGGGAGGGCCTCCTACAATGAGCAGTTCTTC. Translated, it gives CASSQKGTSGRASYNEQFF.

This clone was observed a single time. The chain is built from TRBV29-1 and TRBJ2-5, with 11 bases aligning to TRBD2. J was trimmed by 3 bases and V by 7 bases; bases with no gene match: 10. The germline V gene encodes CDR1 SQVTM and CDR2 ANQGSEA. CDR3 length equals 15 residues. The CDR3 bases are TGCAGCGCCGCACCCGGGACTAGCGGCAAAGAGACCCAGTACTTC. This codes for CSAAPGTSGKETQYF. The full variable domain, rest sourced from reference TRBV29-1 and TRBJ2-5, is SAVISQKPSRDICQRGTSLTIQCQVDSQVTMMFWYRQQPGQSLTLIATANQGSEATYESGFVIDKFPISRPNLTFSTLTVSNMSPEDSSIYLCSAAPGTSGKETQYFGPGTRLLVL.

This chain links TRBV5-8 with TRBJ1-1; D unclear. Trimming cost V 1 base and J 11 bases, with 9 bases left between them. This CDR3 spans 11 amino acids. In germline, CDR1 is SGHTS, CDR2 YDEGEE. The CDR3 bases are TGTGCCAGCAGCTTGTCGTTCGAGGCTTTCTTT. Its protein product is CASSLSFEAFF.

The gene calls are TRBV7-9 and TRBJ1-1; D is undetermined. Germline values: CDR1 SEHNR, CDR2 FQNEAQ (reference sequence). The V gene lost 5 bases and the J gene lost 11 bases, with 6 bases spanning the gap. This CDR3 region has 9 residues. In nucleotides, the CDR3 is TGTGCCAGCAGCCCCGGGGCTTTCTTT. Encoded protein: CASSPGAFF.

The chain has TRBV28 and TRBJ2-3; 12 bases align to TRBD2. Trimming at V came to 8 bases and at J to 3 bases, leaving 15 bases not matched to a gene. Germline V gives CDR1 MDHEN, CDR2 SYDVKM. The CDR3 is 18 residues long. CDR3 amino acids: CASLRLGLAGGVTDTQYF. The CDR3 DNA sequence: TGTGCCAGCCTTAGACTCGGTCTAGCGGGAGGGGTTACAGATACGCAGTATTTT.

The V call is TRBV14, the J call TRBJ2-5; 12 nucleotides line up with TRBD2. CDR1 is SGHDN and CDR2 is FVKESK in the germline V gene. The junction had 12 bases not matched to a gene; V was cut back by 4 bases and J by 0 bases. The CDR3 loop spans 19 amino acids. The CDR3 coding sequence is TGTGCCAGCAGCCGTGGACTAGCGGGAAAGGTTACGTACCAAGAGACCCAGTACTTC. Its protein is CASSRGLAGKVTYQETQYF.

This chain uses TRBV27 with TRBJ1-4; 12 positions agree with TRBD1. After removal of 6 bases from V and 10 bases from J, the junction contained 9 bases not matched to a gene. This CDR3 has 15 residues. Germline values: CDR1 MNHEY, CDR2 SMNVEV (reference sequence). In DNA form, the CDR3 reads TGTGCCAGCAGCCCGCGGGGACAGGGGGCGGGAAAACTGTTTTTT. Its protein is CASSPRGQGAGKLFF.

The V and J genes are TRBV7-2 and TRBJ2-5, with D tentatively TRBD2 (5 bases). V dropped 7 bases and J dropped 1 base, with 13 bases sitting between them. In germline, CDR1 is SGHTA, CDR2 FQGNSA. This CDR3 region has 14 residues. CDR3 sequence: CASTPGGSQETQYF. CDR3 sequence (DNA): TGTGCCAGCACCCCCGGTGGGAGCCAAGAGACCCAGTACTTC.

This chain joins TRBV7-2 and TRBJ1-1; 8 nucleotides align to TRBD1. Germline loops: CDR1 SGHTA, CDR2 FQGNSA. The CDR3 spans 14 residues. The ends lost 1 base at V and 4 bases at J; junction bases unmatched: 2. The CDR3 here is CASSLGTGFTEAFF. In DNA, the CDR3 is TGTGCCAGCAGCTTAGGGACAGGGTTCACTGAAGCTTTCTTT.